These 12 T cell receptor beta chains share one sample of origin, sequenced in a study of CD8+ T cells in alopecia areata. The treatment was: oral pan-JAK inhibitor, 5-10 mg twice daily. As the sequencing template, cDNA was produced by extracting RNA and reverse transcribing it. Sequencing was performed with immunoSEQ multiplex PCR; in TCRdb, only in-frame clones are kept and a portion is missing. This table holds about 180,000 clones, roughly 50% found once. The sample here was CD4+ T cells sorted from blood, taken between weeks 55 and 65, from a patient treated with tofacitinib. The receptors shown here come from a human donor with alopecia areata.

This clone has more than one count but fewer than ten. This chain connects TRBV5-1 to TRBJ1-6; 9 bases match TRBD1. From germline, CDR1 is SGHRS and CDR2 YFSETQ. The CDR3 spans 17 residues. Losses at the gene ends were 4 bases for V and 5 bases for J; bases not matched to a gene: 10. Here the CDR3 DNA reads TGCGCCAGCAGCCACCCACCGGGACAGGGTGATAATTCACCCCTCCACTTT. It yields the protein CASSHPPGQGDNSPLHF.

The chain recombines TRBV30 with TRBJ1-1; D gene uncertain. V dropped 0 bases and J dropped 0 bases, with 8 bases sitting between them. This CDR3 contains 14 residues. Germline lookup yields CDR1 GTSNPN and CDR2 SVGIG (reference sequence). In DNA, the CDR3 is TGTGCCTGGAGTGTAAAGGGAGTGAACACTGAAGCTTTCTTT. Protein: CAWSVKGVNTEAFF.

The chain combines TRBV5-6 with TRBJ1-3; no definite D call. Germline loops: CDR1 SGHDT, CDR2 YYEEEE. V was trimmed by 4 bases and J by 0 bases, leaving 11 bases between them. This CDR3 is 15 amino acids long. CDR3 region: CASSPVESSGNTIYF. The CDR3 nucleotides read TGTGCCAGCAGCCCAGTAGAGAGCTCTGGAAACACCATATATTTT.

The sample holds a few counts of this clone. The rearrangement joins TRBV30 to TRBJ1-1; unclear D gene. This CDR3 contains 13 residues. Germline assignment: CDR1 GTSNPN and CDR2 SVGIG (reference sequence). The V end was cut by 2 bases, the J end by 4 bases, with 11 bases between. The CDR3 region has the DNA TGTGCCTGGAGTTCCTTGGGTAGCACTGAAGCTTTCTTT. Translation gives CAWSSLGSTEAFF.

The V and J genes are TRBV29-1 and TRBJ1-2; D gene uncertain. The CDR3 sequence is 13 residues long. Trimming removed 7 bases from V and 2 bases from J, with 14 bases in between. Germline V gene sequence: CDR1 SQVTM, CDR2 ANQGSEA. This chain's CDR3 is CSALTRANYGYTF. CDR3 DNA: TGCAGCGCCCTAACCCGGGCCAACTATGGCTACACCTTC.

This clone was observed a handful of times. CDR3 DNA sequence: TGTGCCAGCAGTTGGGGGGGGAACACTGAAGCTTTCTTT. Protein sequence: CASSWGGNTEAFF. The chain links TRBV6-6 to TRBJ1-1, with D tentatively TRBD1 (5 bases). Trimming pared 4 bases from V and 1 base from J, leaving 7 bases between. The germline V gene has CDR1 MNHNY and CDR2 SVGAGI (reference sequence). The CDR3 covers 13 residues.

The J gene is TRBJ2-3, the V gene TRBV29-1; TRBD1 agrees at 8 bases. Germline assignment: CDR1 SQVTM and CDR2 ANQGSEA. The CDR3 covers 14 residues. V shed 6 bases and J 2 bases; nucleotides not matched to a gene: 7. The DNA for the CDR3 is TGCAGCGTCGACTGGACAGGGACCACAGATACGCAGTATTTT. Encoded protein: CSVDWTGTTDTQYF.

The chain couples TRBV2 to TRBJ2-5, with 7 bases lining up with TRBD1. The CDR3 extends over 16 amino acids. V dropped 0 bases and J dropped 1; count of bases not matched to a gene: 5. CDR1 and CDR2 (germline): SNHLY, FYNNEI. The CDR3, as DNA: TGTGCCAGCAGTGAAGCCACAGGGGCAAGCCAAGAGACCCAGTACTTC. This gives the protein CASSEATGASQETQYF.

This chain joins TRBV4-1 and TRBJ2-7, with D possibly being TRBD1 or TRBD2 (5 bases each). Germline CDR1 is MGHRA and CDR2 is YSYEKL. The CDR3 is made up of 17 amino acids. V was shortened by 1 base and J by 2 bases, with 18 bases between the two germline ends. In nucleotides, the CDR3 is TGCGCCAGCAGCCAAGTTTGGAGCCGGGGCACCACCTACGAGCAGTACTTC. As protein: CASSQVWSRGTTYEQYF.

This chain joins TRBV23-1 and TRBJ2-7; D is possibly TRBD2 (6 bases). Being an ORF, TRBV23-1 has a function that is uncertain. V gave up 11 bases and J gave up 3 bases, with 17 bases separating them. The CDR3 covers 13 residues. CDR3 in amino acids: CASGPWRDYEQYF. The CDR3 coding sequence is TGCGCCTCCGGCCCTTGGAGGGACTACGAGCAGTACTTC.

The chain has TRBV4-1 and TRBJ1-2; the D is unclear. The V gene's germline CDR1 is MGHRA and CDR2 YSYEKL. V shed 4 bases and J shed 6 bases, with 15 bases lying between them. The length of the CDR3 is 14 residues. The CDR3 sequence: CASSRAVDIHGYTF. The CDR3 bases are TGCGCCAGCAGCCGGGCAGTAGACATACATGGCTACACCTTC.

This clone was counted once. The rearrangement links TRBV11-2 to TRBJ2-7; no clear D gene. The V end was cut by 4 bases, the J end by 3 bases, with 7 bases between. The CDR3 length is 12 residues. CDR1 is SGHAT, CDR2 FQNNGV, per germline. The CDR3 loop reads CASSSQSYEQYF. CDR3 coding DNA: TGTGCCAGCAGCTCACAGAGCTACGAGCAGTACTTC.